The 13 T cell receptor beta chains in this list originate from one sample, sequenced in a study of CD8 T cells in Susac syndrome. RNA, at about 0.45 to 1 ug, was reverse transcribed with random hexamers. MiXCR, run by TCRdb on the immunoSEQ multiplex PCR reads, gives a single entry per CDR3 protein. Of some 170,000 distinct CDR3 sequences in the sample, around 96% were seen once. The sample comprised CD4+ T cells from PBMCs. The receptors here all came from a human donor in good health.

The rearrangement links TRBV20-1 to TRBJ2-7, with 8 bases fitting TRBD2. Germline CDR1 is DFQATT and CDR2 is SNEGSKA (reference sequence). Unmatched junction bases numbered 4, after V lost 2 bases and J lost 1 base. CDR3 size: 14 residues. CDR3 nucleotides: TGCAGTGCTAGAATCGCGGGAGGTTCCTACGAGCAGTACTTC. Residues: CSARIAGGSYEQYF.

The chain joins TRBV15 to TRBJ1-5; TRBD1 matches 12 bases. Trimming cost V 6 bases and J 5 bases; bases outside gene matches: 5. Germline lookup yields CDR1 LNHNV and CDR2 YYDKDF (reference sequence). The CDR3 has 15 residues. CDR3 region: CATRPGQGAHQPQHF. The CDR3 DNA reads as TGTGCCACCAGACCGGGACAGGGGGCGCATCAGCCCCAGCATTTT.

The V and J genes are TRBV12-3 or TRBV12-4 and TRBJ1-2; D is unresolved. V was pared by 6 bases and J by 1 base, with 15 bases between. The CDR3 covers 15 residues. CDR3 residues: CASRGQDFLNYGYTF. CDR3 coding DNA: TGTGCCAGCAGAGGGCAGGATTTTCTTAACTATGGCTACACCTTC.

This clonotype appeared a few times. The chain has TRBV12-3 or TRBV12-4 and TRBJ2-7; D remains unclear. The CDR3 is 14 residues long. V dropped 1 base and J dropped 0 bases, with 7 bases sitting between them. CDR3: CASSLGQGSYEQYF. DNA for the CDR3: TGTGCCAGCAGTTTAGGACAAGGCTCCTACGAGCAGTACTTC.

This clonotype was counted between two and nine times. The chain has TRBV6-5 and TRBJ2-2; D remains unclear. Germline CDR1 reads MNHEY; CDR2 reads SVGAGI. V shed 5 bases and J shed 1 base, with 5 bases lying between them. The CDR3 totals 13 residues. This CDR3 reads CASSRQNTGELFF. For the CDR3, the DNA is TGTGCCAGCAGTCGACAGAACACCGGGGAGCTGTTTTTT.

The chain carries TRBV29-1 and TRBJ2-1, with 8 bases lining up with TRBD2. Per the germline V gene, CDR1 is SQVTM and CDR2 is ANQGSEA. V dropped 6 bases and J dropped 4; count of bases not matched to a gene: 8. CDR3 length equals 14 residues. CDR3: CSVFELAAYNEQFF. The CDR3 DNA reads as TGCAGCGTATTCGAACTAGCGGCATACAATGAGCAGTTCTTC.

The V call is TRBV28, the J call TRBJ2-1, with D unresolved. Trimming left V 10 bases short and J 0 bases short, with 13 bases between. CDR1 is MDHEN, CDR2 SYDVKM, per germline. The CDR3 extends over 14 amino acids. CDR3 nucleotides: TGTGCCACGGAGACGCCAAGCTCCTACAATGAGCAGTTCTTC. It codes for CATETPSSYNEQFF.

The chain uses TRBV2 and TRBJ2-7, with D unclear. With 6 bases removed from V and 0 bases from J, the gap between germline ends came to 12 bases. The germline V gene has CDR1 SNHLY and CDR2 FYNNEI. The CDR3 runs to 14 residues. The CDR3 is CASRTAYSSYEQYF. The CDR3 nucleotides are TGTGCCAGCAGAACGGCCTACAGCTCCTACGAGCAGTACTTC.

The chain employs TRBV9 and TRBJ2-1; 7 bases align to TRBD2. Per germline, CDR1 SGDLS and CDR2 YYNGEE. CDR3 length equals 16 residues. Losses at the gene ends were 4 bases for V and 5 bases for J; bases not matched to a gene: 12. The CDR3 is CASSPRLAEGDNEQFF. In nucleotides, the CDR3 is TGTGCCAGCAGCCCCCGCCTAGCGGAAGGGGACAATGAGCAGTTCTTC.

This sequence joins TRBV18 and TRBJ2-3; D is perhaps TRBD1 (5 bases). Deletions cut 6 bases from V and 3 bases from J, with 13 bases between. The CDR3 is made up of 14 amino acids. Germline V gene sequence: CDR1 KGHSH, CDR2 LQKENI. The CDR3 DNA is TGTGCCAGCTCCCGCTCAGGGAAAACAGATACGCAGTATTTT. It specifies CASSRSGKTDTQYF.

The chain combines TRBV27 with TRBJ2-7; TRBD1 agrees at 7 bases. Losses at the gene ends were 4 bases for V and 7 bases for J; bases not matched to a gene: 13. Germline V gene lookup returns CDR1 MNHEY and CDR2 SMNVEV (reference sequence). The CDR3 covers 15 residues. The CDR3 nucleotides read TGTGCCAGCAGTTACCCTGTGGGGACAGCTAAAGAGCAGTACTTC. Translation: CASSYPVGTAKEQYF.

The chain couples TRBV18 to TRBJ2-7, with a weak D call TRBD2 (6 bases). Germline assignment: CDR1 KGHSH and CDR2 LQKENI. This CDR3 is 13 amino acids long. V was trimmed by 6 bases and J by 7 bases, leaving 16 bases between them. The CDR3 DNA follows: TGTGCCAGCTCGCCTTCACAGGCGGGGGAGCAGTACTTC. It encodes CASSPSQAGEQYF. The whole variable domain, filled in from reference TRBV18 and TRBJ2-7, reads NAGVMQNPRHLVRRRGQEARLRCSPMKGHSHVYWYRQLPEEGLKFMVYLQKENIIDESGMPKERFSAEFPKEGPSILRIQQVVRGDSAAYFCASSPSQAGEQYFGPGTRLTVT.

The chain has TRBV18 and TRBJ2-1; D possibly corresponds to TRBD1 (6 bases). The V end was cut by 3 bases, the J end by 15 bases, with 15 bases between. Germline V gives CDR1 KGHSH, CDR2 LQKENI. CDR3 length: 12 amino acids. In DNA form, the CDR3 reads TGTGCCAGCTCACCGAGGGACATGCCGGGGTTCTTC. Residues: CASSPRDMPGFF.